Listed below are T cell receptor beta chains from one sample, sequenced in a study of control samples from healthy donors and cancer patients. Method: immunoSEQ multiplex PCR; TCRdb's copy keeps in-frame clones and lacks some. The sample contains about 170,000 clones, about 93% of which appear only once. Sequenced: blood. The receptor source for this set is a woman aged 55-70 years in good health. CDR3s include the opening cysteine and the closing phenylalanine or tryptophan. Fields, in order: D gene, V gene, J gene, clone size, CDR3 DNA, CDR3 protein. The D gene is left open where the match is weak. Clone size, where shown, is once, few, many, or a class for clones that have expanded.

D: .
V: TRBV7-9
J: TRBJ1-2
size: once
DNA: TGTGCCAGCAGCTTAGCGGGGGCCAATGGCTACACCTTC
CDR3: CASSLAGANGYTF

D: .
V: TRBV7-2
J: TRBJ2-5
size: .
DNA: TGTGCCAGCAGCTCTCTAGCGTTTCGAGAGACCCAGTACTTC
CDR3: CASSSLAFRETQYF

D: .
V: TRBV3-1/TRBV3-2
J: TRBJ1-6
size: .
DNA: TGTGCCAGCAGATACAGGGTAATCGATAATTCACCCCTCCACTTT
CDR3: CASRYRVIDNSPLHF

D: .
V: TRBV3-1/TRBV3-2
J: TRBJ2-1
size: .
DNA: TGTGCCAGCAGCCTCAGCCCAAACAATGAGCAGTTCTTC
CDR3: CASSLSPNNEQFF

D: .
V: TRBV6-5
J: TRBJ2-1
size: once
DNA: TGTGCCAGCAGTTTCCAGTTGGAGTCTCGGCAGTTCTTC
CDR3: CASSFQLESRQFF

D: .
V: TRBV12-3/TRBV12-4
J: TRBJ1-3
size: .
DNA: TGTGCCAGCAGGGGTTCTGGAAACACCATATATTTT
CDR3: CASRGSGNTIYF

D: .
V: TRBV30
J: TRBJ1-2
size: .
DNA: TGTGCCTGGAGAACCTCCAGGGTGTTTCGCTACACCTTC
CDR3: CAWRTSRVFRYTF

D: .
V: TRBV6-2/TRBV6-3
J: TRBJ1-5
size: .
DNA: TGTGCCAGCAGTTACGAAGGGGCGAGCAATTATTCGCCCCAGCATTTT
CDR3: CASSYEGASNYSPQHF

D: .
V: TRBV3-1/TRBV3-2
J: TRBJ1-1
size: .
DNA: TGTGCCAGCAGCCAAGATTCGACAGGTTTTGGCGGAACTGAAGCTTTCTTT
CDR3: CASSQDSTGFGGTEAFF

D: TRBD1
V: TRBV9
J: TRBJ2-7
size: .
DNA: TGTGCCAGCAGCGTAAGCGCACAGGGGGCCAACTACGAGCAGTACTTC
CDR3: CASSVSAQGANYEQYF

D: .
V: TRBV4-1
J: TRBJ1-2
size: .
DNA: TGCGCCAGCAGCCAACCAGACCAGGTAGGCGGCTACACCTTC
CDR3: CASSQPDQVGGYTF